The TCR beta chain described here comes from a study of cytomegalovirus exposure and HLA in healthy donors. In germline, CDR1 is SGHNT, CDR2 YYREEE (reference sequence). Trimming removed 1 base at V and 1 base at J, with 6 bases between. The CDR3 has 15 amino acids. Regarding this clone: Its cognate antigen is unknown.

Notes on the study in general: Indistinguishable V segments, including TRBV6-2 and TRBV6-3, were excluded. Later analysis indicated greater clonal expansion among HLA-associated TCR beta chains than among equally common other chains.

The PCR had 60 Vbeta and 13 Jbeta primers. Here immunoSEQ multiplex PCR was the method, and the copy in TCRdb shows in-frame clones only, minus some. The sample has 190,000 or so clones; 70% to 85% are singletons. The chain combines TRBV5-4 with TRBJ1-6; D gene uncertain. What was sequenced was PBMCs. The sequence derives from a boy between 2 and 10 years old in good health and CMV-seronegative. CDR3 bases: TGTGCCAGCAGCTTGACGGGATCCTATAATTCACCCCTCCACTTT. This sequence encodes CASSLTGSYNSPLHF. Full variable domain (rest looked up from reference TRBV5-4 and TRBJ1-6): ETGVTQSPTHLIKTRGQQVTLRCSSQSGHNTVSWYQQALGQGPQFIFQYYREEENGRGNFPPRFSGLQFPNYSSELNVNALELDDSALYLCASSLTGSYNSPLHFGNGTRLTVT.